A selection of T cell receptor beta chains follows, all from one sample in a study of resident and recirculating memory T cells in vitiligo. Measured with immunoSEQ multiplex PCR; TCRdb has only the in-frame clones, and not every one. The profile shows more than 65,000 clones, approximately 90% of them singletons. Sequences were obtained from blood. The receptors originated from a male donor with vitiligo. CDR3s include the opening cysteine and the closing phenylalanine or tryptophan. Each record gives: clone size, V gene, D gene, J gene, CDR3 DNA, CDR3 protein. D genes are given only for firm matches. Clone sizes are given selectively: once, few, many, or a class where the clone is expanded.

clone size: .
V gene: TRBV28
D gene: TRBD2
J gene: TRBJ2-1
CDR3 DNA: TGTGCCAGCAGTTTAGTCGGTAGCGGGGGTGAGCAGTTCTTC
CDR3 protein: CASSLVGSGGEQFF

clone size: .
V gene: TRBV18
D gene: .
J gene: TRBJ1-2
CDR3 DNA: TGTGCCAGCTCACCATTAGCCGGACAAGGTGCCTATGGCTACACCTTC
CDR3 protein: CASSPLAGQGAYGYTF

clone size: .
V gene: TRBV7-8
D gene: .
J gene: TRBJ1-5
CDR3 DNA: TGTGCCAGCAGCCTCAGTAGCAATCAGCCCCAGCATTTT
CDR3 protein: CASSLSSNQPQHF

clone size: .
V gene: TRBV28
D gene: .
J gene: TRBJ1-4
CDR3 DNA: TGTGCCAGCAAGCAGCGCTTTAATGAAAAACTGTTTTTT
CDR3 protein: CASKQRFNEKLFF

clone size: .
V gene: TRBV11-3
D gene: .
J gene: TRBJ1-3
CDR3 DNA: TGTGCCAGCAGCTTAACGGGGGTCCCTGGAAACACCATATATTTT
CDR3 protein: CASSLTGVPGNTIYF

clone size: .
V gene: TRBV7-9
D gene: .
J gene: TRBJ1-4
CDR3 DNA: TGTGCCAGCAGCTTAGGGTGGACACCTTATAATGAAAAACTGTTTTTT
CDR3 protein: CASSLGWTPYNEKLFF

clone size: once
V gene: TRBV18
D gene: .
J gene: TRBJ2-7
CDR3 DNA: TGTGCCAGCTCACCAAAACAGGGATTAAGCTCCTACGAGCAGTACTTC
CDR3 protein: CASSPKQGLSSYEQYF

clone size: .
V gene: TRBV7-9
D gene: TRBD2
J gene: TRBJ2-7
CDR3 DNA: TGTGCCAGCAGCCCGACTAGCGGGGGGCCCCAAACCTACGAGCAGTACTTC
CDR3 protein: CASSPTSGGPQTYEQYF

clone size: .
V gene: TRBV7-6
D gene: .
J gene: TRBJ1-1
CDR3 DNA: TGTGCCAGCAGCGTAAAGCGGAGGAGGGCGGTGAACACTGAAGCTTTCTTT
CDR3 protein: CASSVKRRRAVNTEAFF

clone size: .
V gene: TRBV29-1
D gene: TRBD1
J gene: TRBJ1-2
CDR3 DNA: TGCAGCGTGGCTGGGACAGGGGGGAACTATGGCTACACCTTC
CDR3 protein: CSVAGTGGNYGYTF

clone size: .
V gene: TRBV2
D gene: TRBD1
J gene: TRBJ1-1
CDR3 DNA: TGTGCCAGCAGTGGAGACAGGGTCGGGAACACTGAAGCTTTCTTT
CDR3 protein: CASSGDRVGNTEAFF

clone size: .
V gene: TRBV5-1
D gene: .
J gene: TRBJ1-2
CDR3 DNA: TGCGCCAGCAGCTTGACTCCTAACTATGGCTACACCTTC
CDR3 protein: CASSLTPNYGYTF

clone size: few
V gene: TRBV6-5
D gene: .
J gene: TRBJ1-2
CDR3 DNA: TGTGCCAGCAGTGTACAGGGAAGTGATGGCTACACCTTC
CDR3 protein: CASSVQGSDGYTF

clone size: .
V gene: TRBV5-4
D gene: .
J gene: TRBJ1-3
CDR3 DNA: TGTGCCAGCAGCTCCGGGACAAGCTCTGGAAACACCATATATTTT
CDR3 protein: CASSSGTSSGNTIYF

clone size: once
V gene: TRBV4-1
D gene: TRBD2
J gene: TRBJ2-7
CDR3 DNA: TGCGCCAGCAGCCTTGAGCGGGGGGGCGGGTACGAGCAGTACTTC
CDR3 protein: CASSLERGGGYEQYF

clone size: .
V gene: TRBV28
D gene: .
J gene: TRBJ2-1
CDR3 DNA: TGTGCCAGCACATTGCCAGAATACAATGAGCAGTTCTTC
CDR3 protein: CASTLPEYNEQFF

clone size: .
V gene: TRBV12-5
D gene: TRBD1
J gene: TRBJ1-1
CDR3 DNA: TGTGCTAGTGGTTTGGTGGTGGGTCGGACAGGGGGCAGAGGGGACACTGAAGCTTTCTTT
CDR3 protein: CASGLVVGRTGGRGDTEAFF

clone size: .
V gene: TRBV11-2
D gene: .
J gene: TRBJ2-1
CDR3 DNA: TGTGCCAGCAGCTCCTCGAGACTAGGGCGGGGACCGTACAATGAGCAGTTCTTC
CDR3 protein: CASSSSRLGRGPYNEQFF

clone size: .
V gene: TRBV5-1
D gene: .
J gene: TRBJ1-1
CDR3 DNA: TGCGCCAGCAGCTTGGCGGGGGGGGCCGACACTGAAGCTTTCTTT
CDR3 protein: CASSLAGGADTEAFF

clone size: .
V gene: TRBV9
D gene: TRBD1
J gene: TRBJ2-5
CDR3 DNA: TGTGCCAGCAGCCCCCGGGACAGAGAGACCCAGTACTTC
CDR3 protein: CASSPRDRETQYF

clone size: .
V gene: TRBV6-6
D gene: .
J gene: TRBJ1-1
CDR3 DNA: TGTGCCAGCAGTTACGTTATACAGGGATTGAACACTGAAGCTTTCTTT
CDR3 protein: CASSYVIQGLNTEAFF

clone size: .
V gene: TRBV5-4
D gene: .
J gene: TRBJ1-3
CDR3 DNA: TGTGCCAGCAGCTTCGGCCTAGGAAACAAAAACACCATATATTTT
CDR3 protein: CASSFGLGNKNTIYF

clone size: .
V gene: TRBV6-5
D gene: .
J gene: TRBJ1-2
CDR3 DNA: TGTGCCAGCAGTTACTCGATCCAGGCTTCCTATGGCTACACCTTC
CDR3 protein: CASSYSIQASYGYTF

clone size: once
V gene: TRBV6-5
D gene: TRBD1
J gene: TRBJ2-7
CDR3 DNA: TGTGCCAGCAGTAGGACAGGGGAATACGACGAGCAGTACTTC
CDR3 protein: CASSRTGEYDEQYF